This T cell receptor beta chain emerged from a study of T cells expressing NK-cell markers (dated by TCRdb to 2018 to 2021). Notes on the research overall: Three sorted T-cell subsets (CD3+CD56+NKG2C+, CD3+CD56+NKG2C- and CD3+CD56-NKG2C+) from several donors had their TCR beta-chain repertoires profiled. Among the eight sequenced donors, only one was HCMV-seronegative, while the other seven were HCMV-seropositive. The study sequenced eight donors, all healthy volunteers chosen at random: three men and five women. Sequencing of the libraries produced 2 x 150 bp reads on Illumina HiSeq 2000/2500, MiSeq or NextSeq.

To note about this clonotype: It has no known antigen specificity.

The CDR3, from cysteine to phenylalanine, totals 14 residues. No DNA has been recorded. Sequencing was performed on an Illumina HiSeq 2000. 5'RACE template switching, by which a universal primer site and unique molecular identifiers were added, was used to make TCR beta cDNA libraries. Synthesis of cDNA was primed from the TCR beta constant segment and was followed by two consecutive PCR amplification steps. Concerning the study's data processing: MIGEC was used to demultiplex reads and group reads by UMI, and MiTCR was used to assemble and quantify clonotypes. To remove erroneous sequences, TCR cDNA sequences were retained only when supported by two or more reads. The tcR package was used for downstream repertoire analysis, and clonotypes were matched between fractions using CDR3 nucleotide sequence together with V segment. Antigen specificity was annotated against VDJdb with VDJmatch, allowing one amino acid substitution in CDR3. Based on TCRdb reprocessing of the reads, there is one entry per CDR3 protein sequence, and DNA is missing. What appears here as the V and J calls and clone size reflects TCRdb's work, not the paper's. The sample table on file contains roughly 150,000 distinct CDR3 sequences. Just over 20% of the sample is taken by the ten largest.

HCMV-specific IgG was detected in serum with a commercial ELISA kit to determine HCMV serostatus. Peripheral blood mononuclear cells were isolated from blood by Ficoll density gradient centrifugation. What the research found in general, with its limitations: Whether the expanded NKG2C-expressing T cell clones were specific for HCMV antigens remained unclear. For more than 5 donors, the dominant CD3+CD56+NKG2C+ clonotypes were among the top 10 CD8+ clonotypes and accounted for about 1.0-8% of CD8+ T cells. Those dominant clonotypes were again the most abundant among CD3+CD56-NKG2C+ cells in a handful of donors, at roughly 28.3-65%.

Material for sequencing was blood T cells: a sorted CD56 or NKG2C T cell subset, CD4+ or CD8+ T cells, or bulk PBMC T cells (not recorded which). This sequence originates from a man aged 18-70 years in good health. This chain is built from TRBV12-3 or TRBV12-4 and TRBJ2-7. For the CDR3, the sequence is CASSAQEHPEEQYF.